This T cell receptor (beta chain) was documented in a study of shared clonotypes between healthy human individuals. Trimming removed 3 bases from V and 8 bases from J, with 8 bases in between. Germline V gene sequence: CDR1 DFQATT, CDR2 SNEGSKA (reference sequence). CDR3 length equals 11 residues. Every subset had its genomic DNA shared out evenly among several immunoSEQ plates. The repertoire was sequenced with immunoSEQ multiplex PCR; TCRdb's copy has only in-frame clones and lacks some. Of 2,100,000 or so clones in the sample, 90% to 96% were seen once. This chain joins TRBV20-1 and TRBJ2-4; no definite D call. The receptor's source is a young man in good health. The sample taken for sequencing was naive CD4+ T cells sorted from blood. Specified subset: CD45RA+ positively selected. This CDR3 reads CSASRPDIQYF. Written as DNA, the CDR3 is TGCAGTGCTAGCCGGCCGGACATTCAGTACTTC.